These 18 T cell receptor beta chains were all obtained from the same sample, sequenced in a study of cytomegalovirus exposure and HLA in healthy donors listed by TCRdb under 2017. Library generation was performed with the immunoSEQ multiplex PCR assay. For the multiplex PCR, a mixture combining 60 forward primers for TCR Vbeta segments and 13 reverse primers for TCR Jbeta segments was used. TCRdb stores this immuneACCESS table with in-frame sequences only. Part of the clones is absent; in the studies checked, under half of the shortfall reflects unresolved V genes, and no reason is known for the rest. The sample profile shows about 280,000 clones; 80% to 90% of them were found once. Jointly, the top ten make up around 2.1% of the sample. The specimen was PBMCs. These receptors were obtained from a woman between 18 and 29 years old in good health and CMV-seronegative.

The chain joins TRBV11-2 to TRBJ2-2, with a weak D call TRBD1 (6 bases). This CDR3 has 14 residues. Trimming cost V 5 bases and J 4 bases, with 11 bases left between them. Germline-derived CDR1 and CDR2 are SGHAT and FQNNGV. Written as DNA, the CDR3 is TGTGCCAGCAGCAACACAGGGCTCACCGGGGAGCTGTTTTTT. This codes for CASSNTGLTGELFF. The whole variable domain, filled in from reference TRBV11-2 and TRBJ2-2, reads EAGVAQSPRYKIIEKRQSVAFWCNPISGHATLYWYQQILGQGPKLLIQFQNNGVVDDSQLPKDRFSAERLKGVDSTLKIQPAKLEDSAVYLCASSNTGLTGELFFGEGSRLTVL.

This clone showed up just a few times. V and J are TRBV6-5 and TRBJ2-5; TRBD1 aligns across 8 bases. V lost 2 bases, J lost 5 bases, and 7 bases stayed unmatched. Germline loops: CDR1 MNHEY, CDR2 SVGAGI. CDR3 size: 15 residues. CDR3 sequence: CASSYQTGAWETQYF. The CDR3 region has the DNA TGTGCCAGCAGTTACCAGACAGGGGCCTGGGAGACCCAGTACTTC.

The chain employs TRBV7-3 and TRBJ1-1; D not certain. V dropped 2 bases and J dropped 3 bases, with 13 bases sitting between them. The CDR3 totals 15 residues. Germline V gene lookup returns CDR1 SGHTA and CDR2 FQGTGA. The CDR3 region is CASSLLKGGYTEAFF. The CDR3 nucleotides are TGTGCCAGCAGCTTACTCAAGGGAGGGTACACTGAAGCTTTCTTT.

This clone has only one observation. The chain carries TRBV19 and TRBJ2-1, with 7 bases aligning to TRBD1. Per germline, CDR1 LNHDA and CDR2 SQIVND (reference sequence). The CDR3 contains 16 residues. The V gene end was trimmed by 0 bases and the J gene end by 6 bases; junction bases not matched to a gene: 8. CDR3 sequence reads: CASSIDQTGISNEQFF. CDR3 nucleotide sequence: TGTGCCAGTAGTATAGACCAGACAGGGATAAGCAATGAGCAGTTCTTC. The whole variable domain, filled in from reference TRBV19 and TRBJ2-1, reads DGGITQSPKYLFRKEGQNVTLSCEQNLNHDAMYWYRQDPGQGLRLIYYSQIVNDFQKGDIAEGYSVSREKKESFPLTVTSAQKNPTAFYLCASSIDQTGISNEQFFGPGTRLTVL.

As DNA, the CDR3 is TGTGCCAGCAGCTCCCAGGGGGGCGAGCAGTACTTC. Protein sequence: CASSSQGGEQYF. This chain uses TRBV11-3 with TRBJ2-7; possible D gene TRBD1, 7 bases. Germline CDR1 SGHNT, CDR2 YENEEA. V lost 4 bases and J 6 bases, leaving 10 bases between the germline ends. The CDR3 has 12 residues.

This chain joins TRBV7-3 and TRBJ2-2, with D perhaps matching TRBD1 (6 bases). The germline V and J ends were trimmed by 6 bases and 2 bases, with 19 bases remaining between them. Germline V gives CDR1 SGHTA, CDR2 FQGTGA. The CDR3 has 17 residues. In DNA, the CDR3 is TGTGCCAGCAGACCTGACCCGGGACAATACAACACCGGGGAGCTGTTTTTT. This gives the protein CASRPDPGQYNTGELFF.

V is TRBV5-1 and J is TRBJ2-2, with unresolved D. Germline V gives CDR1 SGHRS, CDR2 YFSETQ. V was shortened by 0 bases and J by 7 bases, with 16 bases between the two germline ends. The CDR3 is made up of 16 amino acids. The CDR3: CASSLVLVRPSGELFF. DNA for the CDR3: TGCGCCAGCAGCTTGGTCCTAGTACGTCCAAGCGGGGAGCTGTTTTTT.

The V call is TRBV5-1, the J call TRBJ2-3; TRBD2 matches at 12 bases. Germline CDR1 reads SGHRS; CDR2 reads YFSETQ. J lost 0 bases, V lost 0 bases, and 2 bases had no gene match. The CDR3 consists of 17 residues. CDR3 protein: CASSLGLAGASTDTQYF. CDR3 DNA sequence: TGCGCCAGCAGCTTGGGACTAGCGGGGGCTAGCACAGATACGCAGTATTTT.

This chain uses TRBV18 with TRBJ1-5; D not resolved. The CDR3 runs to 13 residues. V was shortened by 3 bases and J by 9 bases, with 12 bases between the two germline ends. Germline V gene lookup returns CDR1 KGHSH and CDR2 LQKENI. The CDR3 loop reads CASSPSSSGPQHF. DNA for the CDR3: TGTGCCAGCTCACCGTCCTCCTCAGGGCCCCAGCATTTT.

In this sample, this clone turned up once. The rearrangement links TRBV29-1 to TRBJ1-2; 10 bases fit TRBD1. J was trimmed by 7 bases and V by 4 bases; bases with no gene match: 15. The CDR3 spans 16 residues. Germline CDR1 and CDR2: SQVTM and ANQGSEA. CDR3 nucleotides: TGCAGCGTTGGAATACCCGGGACAGGGGCCCTCTCTGGCTACACCTTC. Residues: CSVGIPGTGALSGYTF.

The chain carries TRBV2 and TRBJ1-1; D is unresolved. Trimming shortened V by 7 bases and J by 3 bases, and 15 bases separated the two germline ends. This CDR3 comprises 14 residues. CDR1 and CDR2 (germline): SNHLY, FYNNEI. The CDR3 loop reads CASKTPPGDTEAFF. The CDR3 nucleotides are TGTGCCAGCAAAACACCCCCCGGGGACACTGAAGCTTTCTTT.

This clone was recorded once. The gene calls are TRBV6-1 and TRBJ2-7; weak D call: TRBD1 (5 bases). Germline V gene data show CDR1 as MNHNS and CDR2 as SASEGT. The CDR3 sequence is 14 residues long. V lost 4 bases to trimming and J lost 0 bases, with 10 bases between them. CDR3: CASSGQWSSYEQYF. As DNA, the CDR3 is TGTGCCAGCAGTGGACAGTGGAGCTCCTACGAGCAGTACTTC.

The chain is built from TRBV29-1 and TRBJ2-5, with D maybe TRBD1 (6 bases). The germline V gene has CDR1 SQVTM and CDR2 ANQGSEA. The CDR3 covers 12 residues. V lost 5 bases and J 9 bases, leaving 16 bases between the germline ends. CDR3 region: CSVIDRLGAQYF. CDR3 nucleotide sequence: TGCAGCGTTATAGACAGGCTTGGGGCCCAGTACTTC.

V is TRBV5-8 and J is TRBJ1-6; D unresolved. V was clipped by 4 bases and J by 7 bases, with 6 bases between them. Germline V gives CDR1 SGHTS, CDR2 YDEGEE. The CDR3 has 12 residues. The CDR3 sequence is CASSTLNSPLHF. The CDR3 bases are TGTGCCAGCAGCACTTTAAATTCACCCCTCCACTTT.

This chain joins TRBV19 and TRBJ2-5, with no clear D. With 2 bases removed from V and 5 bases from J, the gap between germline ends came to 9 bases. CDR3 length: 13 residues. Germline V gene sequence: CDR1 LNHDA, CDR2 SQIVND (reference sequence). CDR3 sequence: CASSIQRSETQYF. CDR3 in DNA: TGTGCCAGTAGTATACAGCGTTCGGAGACCCAGTACTTC.

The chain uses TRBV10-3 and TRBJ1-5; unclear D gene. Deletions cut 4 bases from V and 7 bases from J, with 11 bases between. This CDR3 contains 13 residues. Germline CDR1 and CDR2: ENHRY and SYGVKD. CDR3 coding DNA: TGTGCCATCAGTGTGGAGGTTGAACAGCCCCAGCATTTT. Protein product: CAISVEVEQPQHF.

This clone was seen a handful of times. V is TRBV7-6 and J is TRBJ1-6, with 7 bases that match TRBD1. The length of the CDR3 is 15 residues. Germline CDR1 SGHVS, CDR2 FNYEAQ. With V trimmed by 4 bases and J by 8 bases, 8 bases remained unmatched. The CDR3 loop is CASSSGQTGYSPLHF. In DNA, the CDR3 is TGTGCCAGCAGCTCGGGGCAGACAGGGTATTCACCCCTCCACTTT. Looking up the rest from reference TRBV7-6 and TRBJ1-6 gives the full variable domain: GAGVSQSPRYKVTKRGQDVALRCDPISGHVSLYWYRQALGQGPEFLTYFNYEAQQDKSGLPNDRFSAERPEGSISTLTIQRTEQRDSAMYRCASSSGQTGYSPLHFGNGTRLTVT.

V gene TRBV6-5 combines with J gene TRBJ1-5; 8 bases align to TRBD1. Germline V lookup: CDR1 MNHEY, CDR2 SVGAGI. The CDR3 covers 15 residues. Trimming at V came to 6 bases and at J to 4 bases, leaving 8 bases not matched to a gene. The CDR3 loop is CASSLDRGPNQPQHF. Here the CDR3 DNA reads TGTGCCAGCAGCCTTGACAGGGGACCAAATCAGCCCCAGCATTTT.